The source of this TCR beta chain is a study of spatial heterogeneity in lung cancer. V lost 2 bases, J lost 4 bases, and 3 bases stayed unmatched. The CDR3 is 13 residues long. Per germline, CDR1 GTSNPN and CDR2 SVGIG (reference sequence). Indicated time point: sample taken at primary tumor resection. This clonotype was seen ten or more times. TCRdb re-analysed the 5' RACE reads in MiXCR, keeping a single row per CDR3 protein. Among 48,000 or so distinct CDR3 sequences, approximately 5% were seen once, and the ten largest hold 11%. The chain recombines TRBV30 with TRBJ2-5; 8 bases map to TRBD1. The receptor was isolated from a male donor with early-stage non-small cell lung cancer. The sample here was PBMCs, taken at surgery. CDR3 residues: CAWSLTGGETQYF. In nucleotides, the CDR3 is TGTGCCTGGAGTCTAACAGGGGGAGAGACCCAGTACTTC.